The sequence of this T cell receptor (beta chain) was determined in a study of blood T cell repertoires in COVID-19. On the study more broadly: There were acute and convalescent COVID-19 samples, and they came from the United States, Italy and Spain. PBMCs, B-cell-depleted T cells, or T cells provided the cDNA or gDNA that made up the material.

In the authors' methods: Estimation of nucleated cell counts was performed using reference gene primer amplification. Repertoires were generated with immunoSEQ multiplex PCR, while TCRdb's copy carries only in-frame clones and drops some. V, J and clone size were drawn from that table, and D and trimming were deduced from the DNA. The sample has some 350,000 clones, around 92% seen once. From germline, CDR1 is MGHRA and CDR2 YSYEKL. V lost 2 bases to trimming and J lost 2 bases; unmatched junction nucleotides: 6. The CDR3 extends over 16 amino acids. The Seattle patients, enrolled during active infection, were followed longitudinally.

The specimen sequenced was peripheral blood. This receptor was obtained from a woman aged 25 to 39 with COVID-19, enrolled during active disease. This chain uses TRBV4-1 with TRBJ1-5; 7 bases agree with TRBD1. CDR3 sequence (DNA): TGCGCCAGCAGCCAATCCGACAGGGTTCGCAATCAGCCCCAGCATTTT. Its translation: CASSQSDRVRNQPQHF.